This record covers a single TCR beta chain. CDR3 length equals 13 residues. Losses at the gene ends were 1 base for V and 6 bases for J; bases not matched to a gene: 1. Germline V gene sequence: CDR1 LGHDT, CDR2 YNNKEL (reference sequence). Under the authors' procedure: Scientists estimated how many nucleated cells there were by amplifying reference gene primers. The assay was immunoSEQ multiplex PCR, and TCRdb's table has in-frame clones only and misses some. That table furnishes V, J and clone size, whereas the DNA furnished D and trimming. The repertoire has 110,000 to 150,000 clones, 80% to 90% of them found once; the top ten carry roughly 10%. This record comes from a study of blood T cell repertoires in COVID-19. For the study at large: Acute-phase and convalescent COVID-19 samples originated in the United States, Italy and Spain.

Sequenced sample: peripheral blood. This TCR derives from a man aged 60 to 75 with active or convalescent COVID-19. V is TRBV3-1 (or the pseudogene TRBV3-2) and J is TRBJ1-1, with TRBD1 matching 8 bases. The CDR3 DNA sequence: TGTGCCAGCAGCCAAGTGGACAGGGCTGAAGCTTTCTTT. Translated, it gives CASSQVDRAEAFF.